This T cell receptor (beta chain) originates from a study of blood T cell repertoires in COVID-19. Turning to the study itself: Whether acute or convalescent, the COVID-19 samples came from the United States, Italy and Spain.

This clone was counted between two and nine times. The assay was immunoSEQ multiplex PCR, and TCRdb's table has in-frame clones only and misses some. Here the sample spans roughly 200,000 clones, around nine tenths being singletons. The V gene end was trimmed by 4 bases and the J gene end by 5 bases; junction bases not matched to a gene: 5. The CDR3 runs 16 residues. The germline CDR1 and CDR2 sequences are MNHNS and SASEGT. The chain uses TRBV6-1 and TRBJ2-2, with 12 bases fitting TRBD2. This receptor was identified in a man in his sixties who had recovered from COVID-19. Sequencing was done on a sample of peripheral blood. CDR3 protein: CASSAGLAGRTGELFF. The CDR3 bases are TGTGCCAGCAGTGCCGGACTAGCGGGAAGAACCGGGGAGCTGTTTTTT.